The rows below give T cell receptor beta chains drawn from one sample of a study of T cells in Graves' hyperthyroidism and ophthalmopathy. One entry per CDR3 protein, called by TCRdb with MiXCR from the multiplex PCR reads. The profile covers about 580,000 distinct CDR3 sequences, with more than 11% appearing a single time and roughly 5.7% taken by the ten largest. Specimen: blood. These receptors were taken from a woman under 40 with Graves' hyperthyroidism that later progressed to Graves' ophthalmopathy. The CDR3 runs from the conserved cysteine through the conserved F or W. D genes are given only for firm matches. Expanded clones are given a class, and other clones once, few, many or no size at all.

>NA|many|TRBJ2-3|TRBV11-1
TGTGCCAGCAGCCAAGGACAGCTCACAGATACGCAGTATTTT
CASSQGQLTDTQYF
>TRBD2|many|TRBJ2-3|TRBV11-3
TGTGCCAGCAGACCCGGGACTAGCCCTAAAGATACGCAGTATTTT
CASRPGTSPKDTQYF
>NA|NA|TRBJ1-2|TRBV5-1
TGCGCCAGCAGCTTGGATCCAGCCGCTTATGGCTACACCTTC
CASSLDPAAYGYTF
>TRBD1|many|TRBJ2-5|TRBV2
TGTGCCTCCGGACAGGGGGAAGAGACCCAGTACTTC
CASGQGEETQYF
>NA|NA|TRBJ1-1|TRBV19
TGTGCCAGTAGTATAGATCGGAGGGGTGAAGCTTTCTTT
CASSIDRRGEAFF
>TRBD1|many|TRBJ1-1|TRBV28
TGTGCCAGCAGTACAGCCGGGACAGGGGGGAACACTGAAGCTTTCTTT
CASSTAGTGGNTEAFF
>TRBD2|NA|TRBJ2-7|TRBV2
TGTGCCATCAGCCAAAATGGGGGGGGGGGGGGGGACGAGCAGTACTTC
CAISQNGGGGGDEQYF
>NA|once|TRBJ1-1|TRBV9
TGTGCCAGCAGCGTTTCAATTGTGGGTAACACTGAATCTTTCTTT
CASSVSIVGNTESFF
>NA|many|TRBJ1-6|TRBV9
TGTGCCAGCAGCGGCCAGGGGTCACCCCTCCACTTT
CASSGQGSPLHF
>NA|many|TRBJ2-1|TRBV5-1
TGCGCCAGCAGCTTGGGGCAGGTCTTTCGAAATGAGCAGTTCTTC
CASSLGQVFRNEQFF
>NA|many|TRBJ2-7|TRBV6-2/TRBV6-3
TGTGCCAGCAGTTACGATGACCGATCAGCCTACGAGCAGTACTTC
CASSYDDRSAYEQYF
>NA|many|TRBJ1-1|TRBV20-1
TGCAGTGCTAGTCTTTTCGGGGATACTGAAGCTTTCTTT
CSASLFGDTEAFF
>NA|NA|TRBJ1-1|TRBV7-9
TGTGCCAGCCAGGCGGATAACACTGAAGCTTTCTTT
CASQADNTEAFF
>NA|many|TRBJ1-1|TRBV11-3
TGTGCCAGCAGCTTAGATCGAGAAGGAAAAGAAGCTTTCTTT
CASSLDREGKEAFF
>TRBD2|many|TRBJ2-2|TRBV9
TGTGCCAGCAGCGTAGTAGGGACTAGCGGTTACGGGGAGCTGTTTTTT
CASSVVGTSGYGELFF
>TRBD1|few|TRBJ1-1|TRBV10-2
TGCGCCAGCTCCCATTCCCTCGGACAGGGAGGATGGGAAGCTTTCTTT
CASSHSLGQGGWEAFF
>NA|NA|TRBJ2-4|TRBV5-4
TGTGCCAGCAGCCAGGACGGAAAAAACATTCAGTACTTC
CASSQDGKNIQYF
>NA|many|TRBJ1-2|TRBV28
TGTGCCAGCAGTCCCCGAAGGAACTATGGCTACACCTTC
CASSPRRNYGYTF
>NA|many|TRBJ1-5|TRBV12-3/TRBV12-4
NA
CASSFGAGNQPQHF
>NA|NA|TRBJ2-1|TRBV5-4
TGTGCCAGCAGCTGGATGTCCGGAAACAATGAGCAGTTCTTC
CASSWMSGNNEQFF
>NA|NA|TRBJ2-7|TRBV2
TGTGCCAGCAGCACCTCTGTCGGGGGAAGCGACGAGCAGTACTTC
CASSTSVGGSDEQYF
>NA|NA|TRBJ2-7|TRBV5-1
TGCGCCAGCAGCTTGCAGGGTAAAGGCTACGAGCAGTACTTC
CASSLQGKGYEQYF
>NA|many|TRBJ1-1|TRBV2
TGTGCCAGCAGTGAAGAGATCGCAGCTGAAGCTTTCTTT
CASSEEIAAEAFF
>NA|NA|TRBJ2-3|TRBV9
TGTGCCAGCAGCATTCTAGGGGGGAGCACAGATACGAAGTATTTT
CASSILGGSTDTKYF